A selection of T cell receptor beta chains follows, all from one sample in a study of neurological immune-mediated disorders. A single record per CDR3 protein comes from TCRdb applying MiXCR to the 5' RACE reads. The table includes fewer than 60,000 distinct CDR3 sequences, over 9% detected once. Sequencing input: PBMCs. The origin of the receptors is a man between 65 and 85 years old with HTLV-1-associated myelopathy (HAM/TSP). CDR3s include the opening cysteine and the closing phenylalanine or tryptophan. The order of the fields is J gene, CDR3 length, clone size, V gene, D gene, CDR3 DNA, CDR3 protein. A D gene is named only where the DNA matches it firmly. Expanded clones are given a class, and other clones once, few, many or no size at all.

TRBJ2-1	14	many	TRBV7-9	TRBD1	TGTGCCAGCAGCTTAGGACAGGGAAGAGGTGAGCAGTTCTTC	CASSLGQGRGEQFF
TRBJ2-2	13	many	TRBV5-5	NA	TGTGCCAGCAGCTGGTCAGGGTCGTGGGAGCTGTTTTTT	CASSWSGSWELFF
TRBJ1-2	14	many	TRBV18	NA	TGTGCCAGCTCCGTGGGACATCCTCCCGATGGCTACACCTTC	CASSVGHPPDGYTF
TRBJ2-6	17	many	TRBV7-6	NA	TGTGCCAGCAGCTTAGCAGGGGGGAGCTCTGGGGCCAACGTCCTGACTTTC	CASSLAGGSSGANVLTF
TRBJ1-4	14	many	TRBV12-3/TRBV12-4	NA	TGTGCCAGCAGCCGGGGTGTCTTGAGTGAAAAACTGTTTTTT	CASSRGVLSEKLFF
TRBJ2-3	14	many	TRBV6-2/TRBV6-3	TRBD1	TGTGCCTGCACCGGGACAGGGGGTTCCGATACGCAGTATTTT	CACTGTGGSDTQYF
TRBJ1-1	13	many	TRBV20-1	TRBD1	TGCAGTGCTGGGGACAGCATGAACACTGAAGCTTTCTTT	CSAGDSMNTEAFF
TRBJ2-1	15	many	TRBV7-9	NA	TGTGCCAGTTCCGTACTGGGGGGTAACTACAATGAGCAGTTCTTC	CASSVLGGNYNEQFF
TRBJ1-2	14	many	TRBV7-2	NA	TGTGCCAGCAGCTTAGATTCTGGGAACTATGGCTACACCTTC	CASSLDSGNYGYTF
TRBJ1-1	13	many	TRBV3-1	NA	TGTGCCAGCAGCCAAGATATCGGCAGTCGAGCTTTCTTT	CASSQDIGSRAFF
TRBJ2-3	17	NA	TRBV28	TRBD1	TGTGCCAGCAGTATACGGGGACAGGGGGCTCGGACAGATACGCAGTATTTT	CASSIRGQGARTDTQYF
TRBJ2-2	15	many	TRBV2	TRBD2	TGTGCCAGCAGGGCGACCAGAGCGGGAGGCGGGGAGCTGTTTTTT	CASRATRAGGGELFF
TRBJ2-1	12	many	TRBV20-1	NA	TGCAGCTTGAAGGGGACAATCTATGAGCAGTTCTTC	CSLKGTIYEQFF
TRBJ1-4	16	many	TRBV7-8	NA	TGTGCCAGCAGCTTACTTGGGGGAACCAAGGGAGACGAACTGTTTTTT	CASSLLGGTKGDELFF
TRBJ1-4	16	NA	TRBV5-1	NA	TGCGCCAGCAGCTTGGCCGAACGACAGTCTAATGAAAAACTGTTTTTT	CASSLAERQSNEKLFF
TRBJ2-7	14	many	TRBV6-2/TRBV6-3	TRBD1	TGTGCCAGCAGCCGAAACAGGGGGACGAACGAGCAGTACTTC	CASSRNRGTNEQYF
TRBJ2-2	15	many	TRBV7-9	NA	TGTGCCAGCAGCCAGGACGCCCCCCCCACCGGGGAGCTGTTTTTT	CASSQDAPPTGELFF
TRBJ2-1	11	NA	TRBV28	NA	TGTGCCAGCAGTCCTAGTAGCGAGCAGTTCTTC	CASSPSSEQFF
TRBJ2-7	15	many	TRBV28	NA	TGTGCCAGCAGAGCTCAGCCTAACGATGCCTACGAGCAGTACTTC	CASRAQPNDAYEQYF
TRBJ2-5	14	medium-sized	TRBV5-5	TRBD2	TGTGCCAGCAGCCGACTAGCGGTCCAAGAGACCCAGTACTTC	CASSRLAVQETQYF
TRBJ2-2	17	many	TRBV5-1	NA	TGCGCCAGCAGATCCCCGACTAGTCGGATGAACACCGGGGAGCTGTTTTTT	CASRSPTSRMNTGELFF
TRBJ2-1	14	many	TRBV7-2	TRBD2	TGTGCCAGCAGCTTCGGGACTAGATTCAATGAGCAGTTCTTC	CASSFGTRFNEQFF
TRBJ2-1	14	many	TRBV7-6	NA	TGTGCCAGCAGCTCCCAGGCAGCAGGCAATGAGCAGTTCTTC	CASSSQAAGNEQFF
TRBJ2-7	14	NA	TRBV25-1	TRBD2	TGTGCCAGCAGTGAACGCGGGAGCCTCTACGAGCAGTACTTC	CASSERGSLYEQYF
TRBJ2-6	18	many	TRBV27	TRBD2	TGTGCCAGCAGTCAACCGGGACTAGCCGTTTCTGGGGCCAACGTCCTGACTTTC	CASSQPGLAVSGANVLTF
TRBJ2-4	13	many	TRBV18	NA	TGTGCCAGCTCAGGGGGCGACCAAAACATTCAGTACTTC	CASSGGDQNIQYF
TRBJ2-7	15	NA	TRBV7-9	TRBD2	TGTGCCAGCAGCATTAGAGGCCGGGAGGGCTACGAGCAGTACTTC	CASSIRGREGYEQYF
TRBJ1-3	16	many	TRBV5-1	TRBD1	TGCGCCAGCAGCTTCGCAGGGGGATCGTATGGAAACACCATATATTTT	CASSFAGGSYGNTIYF
TRBJ2-1	12	many	TRBV5-5	NA	TGTGCCAGCAGCTTGTTATCCCCGGAGCAGTTCTTC	CASSLLSPEQFF
TRBJ1-1	15	many	TRBV9	NA	TGTGCCAGCAGCCCCCGAAGGGTATTGGACACTGAAGCTTTCTTT	CASSPRRVLDTEAFF
TRBJ2-2	14	many	TRBV10-3	TRBD2	TGTGCCACCGGGGGGGGGACGAACACCGGGGAGCTGTTTTTT	CATGGGTNTGELFF
TRBJ2-2	15	many	TRBV7-2	NA	TGTGCCAGCAGCTTAGTGGGACGGAGCACCGGGGAGCTGTTTTTT	CASSLVGRSTGELFF
TRBJ1-1	14	many	TRBV7-9	NA	TGTGCCAGCAGCTTACGAGCAGAGTCCACTGAAGCTTTCTTT	CASSLRAESTEAFF
TRBJ1-5	15	many	TRBV7-2	NA	TGTGCCAGCAGCTTAGAGGCGGGGTTGGGTCAGCCCCAGCATTTT	CASSLEAGLGQPQHF
TRBJ2-7	13	many	TRBV20-1	TRBD2	TGCAGTGCTAATCTAGCGGGTGTACGCGAGCAGTACTTC	CSANLAGVREQYF
TRBJ2-3	17	NA	TRBV11-2	TRBD2	TGTGCCAGCAGCTTGGAGACTAGCGGGAGGGACACAGATACGCGGTATTTT	CASSLETSGRDTDTRYF
TRBJ2-5	13	many	TRBV27	NA	TGTGCCAGCAGTTTATCGGGTTTTGAGACCCAGTACTTC	CASSLSGFETQYF
TRBJ1-6	12	many	TRBV18	NA	TGTGCCAGCTCAACCTCCCGATCACCCCTCCACTTT	CASSTSRSPLHF
TRBJ2-2	18	many	TRBV10-2	TRBD2	TGCGCCAGCAGTGGACTAGCGGGGGCCCTATGGGGCGCCGGGGAGCTGTTTTTT	CASSGLAGALWGAGELFF
TRBJ2-2	13	many	TRBV9	NA	TGTGCCAGCACCCTGGGGCAAAACGGGGAGCTGTTTTTT	CASTLGQNGELFF
TRBJ1-1	16	many	TRBV29-1	TRBD1	TGCAGCGTTAGTAGGACAGGGGCCGGCGGGGGCACTGAAGCTTTCTTT	CSVSRTGAGGGTEAFF
TRBJ2-5	15	many	TRBV7-2	TRBD2	TGTGCCAGCAGCTCCCAGACTAGCAGACAAGAGACCCAGTACTTC	CASSSQTSRQETQYF
TRBJ2-1	12	many	TRBV12-3/TRBV12-4	NA	TGTGCCAGCAATCCGTCTTACAATGAGCAGTTCTTC	CASNPSYNEQFF
TRBJ2-1	16	many	TRBV7-6	NA	TGTGCCAGCAGCCCACGCACCGGGGTATTCAACAATGAGCAGTTCTTC	CASSPRTGVFNNEQFF
TRBJ2-2	15	many	TRBV9	TRBD2	TGTGCCAGCAGCGTAGTTGGTGGGAGGGGCGGGGAGCTGTTTTTT	CASSVVGGRGGELFF
TRBJ2-2	14	many	TRBV2	NA	TGTGCCAGCATTGGGGGGACGAACACCGGGGAGCTGTTTTTT	CASIGGTNTGELFF
TRBJ1-4	13	many	TRBV20-1	TRBD1	TGCAGTGCTACTGCCAGGGGGAGGGGAAAACTGTTTTTT	CSATARGRGKLFF
TRBJ1-6	12	many	TRBV12-3/TRBV12-4	NA	TGTGCCAGCAGTTGGACCGAATCACCCCTCCACTTT	CASSWTESPLHF
TRBJ2-3	17	many	TRBV4-3	NA	TGCGCCAGCAGCCAAGTAAGACTACCAGACAACACAGATACGCAGTATTTT	CASSQVRLPDNTDTQYF
TRBJ2-1	17	many	TRBV11-2	TRBD2	TGTGCCAGCAGCTTTTCAGTAGGGCTAGCGGGAGTGAATGAGCAGTTCTTC	CASSFSVGLAGVNEQFF
TRBJ2-2	15	many	TRBV12-3/TRBV12-4	TRBD2	TGTGCCAGCAGTGGGACTAGCGGGGGGGCCGGGGAGCTGTTTTTT	CASSGTSGGAGELFF
TRBJ2-7	14	many	TRBV7-2	TRBD1	TGTGCCAGCACCCGGGGGACAGGTTCCTACGAGCAGTACTTC	CASTRGTGSYEQYF
TRBJ1-1	14	many	TRBV10-3	NA	TGTGCCATCAGTGAGTCAGGCAGGGCTAACGAAGCTTTCTTT	CAISESGRANEAFF
TRBJ1-1	13	NA	TRBV5-6	NA	TGTGCCAGCCGAATGGACCGGGACACTGAATCTTTCTTT	CASRMDRDTESFF
TRBJ2-7	16	many	TRBV7-3	TRBD2	TGTGCCAGCAGCTTAAGACCCGGGACTAGCGGGAGCGAGCAGTACTTC	CASSLRPGTSGSEQYF
TRBJ2-7	15	many	TRBV15	NA	TGTGCCACCAGCAGAGCAAGGGGAGCCGGCTACGAGCAGTACTTC	CATSRARGAGYEQYF
TRBJ1-4	15	NA	TRBV9	NA	TGTGCCAGCAGCGCCCGCGGGGGGGGCAATGAAAAACTGTTTTTT	CASSARGGGNEKLFF
TRBJ2-7	14	many	TRBV20-1	TRBD1	TGCAGTGCGGGAGCCCCTACAGGGGCGCGTTTGCAGTACTTC	CSAGAPTGARLQYF